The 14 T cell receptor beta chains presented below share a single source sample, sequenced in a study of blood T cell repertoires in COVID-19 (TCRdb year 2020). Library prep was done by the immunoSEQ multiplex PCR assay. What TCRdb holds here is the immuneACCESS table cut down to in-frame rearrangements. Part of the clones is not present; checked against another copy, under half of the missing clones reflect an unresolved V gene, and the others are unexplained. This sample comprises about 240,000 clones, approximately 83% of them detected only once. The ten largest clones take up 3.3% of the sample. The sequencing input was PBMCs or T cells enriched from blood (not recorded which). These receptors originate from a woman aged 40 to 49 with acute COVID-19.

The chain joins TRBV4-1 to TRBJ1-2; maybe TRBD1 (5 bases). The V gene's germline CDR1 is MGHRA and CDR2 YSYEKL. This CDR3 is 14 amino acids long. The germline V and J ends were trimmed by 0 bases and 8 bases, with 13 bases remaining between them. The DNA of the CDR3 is TGCGCCAGCAGCCAAGATACAGGTCTAGTCGGCTACACCTTC. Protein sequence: CASSQDTGLVGYTF.

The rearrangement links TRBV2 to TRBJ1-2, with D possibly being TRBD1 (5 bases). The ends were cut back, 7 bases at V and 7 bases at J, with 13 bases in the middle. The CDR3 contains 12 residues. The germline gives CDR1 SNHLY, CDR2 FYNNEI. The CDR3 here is CASTEDTGGYTF. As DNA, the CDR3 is TGTGCCAGCACCGAAGATACAGGTGGCTACACCTTC.

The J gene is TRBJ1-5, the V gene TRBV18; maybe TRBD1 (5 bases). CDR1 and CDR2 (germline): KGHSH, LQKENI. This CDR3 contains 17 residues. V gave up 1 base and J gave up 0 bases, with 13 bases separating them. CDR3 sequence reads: CASSPLSTALSNQPQHF. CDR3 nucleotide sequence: TGTGCCAGCTCACCACTTTCGACAGCTCTTAGCAATCAGCCCCAGCATTTT.

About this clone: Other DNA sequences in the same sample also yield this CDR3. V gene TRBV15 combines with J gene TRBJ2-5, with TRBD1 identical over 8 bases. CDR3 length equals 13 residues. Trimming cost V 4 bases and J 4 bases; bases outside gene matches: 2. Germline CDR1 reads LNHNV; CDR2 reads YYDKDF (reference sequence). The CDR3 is CATSTGQGETQYF. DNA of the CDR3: TGTGCCACCAGCACCGGACAGGGAGAGACCCAGTACTTC.

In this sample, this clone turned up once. Written as DNA, the CDR3 is TGTGCCAGCGCTAAAACAGGGAACACCGGGGAGCTGTTTTTT. Its translation: CASAKTGNTGELFF. V gene TRBV2 combines with J gene TRBJ2-2; a weak D match, TRBD1 (5 bases). CDR3 length: 14 amino acids. CDR1 and CDR2 (germline): SNHLY, FYNNEI. The V gene lost 8 bases and the J gene lost 1 base, with 11 bases spanning the gap.

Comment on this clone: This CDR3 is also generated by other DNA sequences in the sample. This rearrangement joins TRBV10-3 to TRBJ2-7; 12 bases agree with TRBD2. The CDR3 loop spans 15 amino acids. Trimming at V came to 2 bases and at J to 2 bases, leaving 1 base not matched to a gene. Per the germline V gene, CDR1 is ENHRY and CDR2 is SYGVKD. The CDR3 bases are TGTGCCATCAGTGAGGGACTAGCGGGAACCTACGAGCAGTACTTC. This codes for CAISEGLAGTYEQYF.

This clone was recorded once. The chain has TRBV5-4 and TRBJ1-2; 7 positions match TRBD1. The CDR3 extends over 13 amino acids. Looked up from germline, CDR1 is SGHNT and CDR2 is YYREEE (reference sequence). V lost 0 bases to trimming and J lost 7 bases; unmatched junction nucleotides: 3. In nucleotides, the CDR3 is TGTGCCAGCAGCTTGGTTAAGGGGGCTGGCTACACCTTC. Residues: CASSLVKGAGYTF.

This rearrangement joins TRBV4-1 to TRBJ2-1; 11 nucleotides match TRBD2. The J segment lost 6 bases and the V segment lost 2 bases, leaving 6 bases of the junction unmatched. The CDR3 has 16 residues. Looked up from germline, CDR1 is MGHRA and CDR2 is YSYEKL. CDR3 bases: TGCGCCAGCAGCCAACTTAGCGGGAGGGTTACCAATGAGCAGTTCTTC. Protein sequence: CASSQLSGRVTNEQFF.

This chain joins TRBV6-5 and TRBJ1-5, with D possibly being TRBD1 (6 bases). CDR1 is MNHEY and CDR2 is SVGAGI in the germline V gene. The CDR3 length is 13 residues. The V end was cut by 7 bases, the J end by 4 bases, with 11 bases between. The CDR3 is CASTTGSNQPQHF. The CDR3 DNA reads TGTGCCAGCACCACAGGGTCAAATCAGCCCCAGCATTTT.

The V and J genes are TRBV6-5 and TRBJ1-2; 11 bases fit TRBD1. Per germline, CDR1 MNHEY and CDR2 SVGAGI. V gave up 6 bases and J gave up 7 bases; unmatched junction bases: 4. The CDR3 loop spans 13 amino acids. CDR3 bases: TGTGCCAGCAGGCTGGGACAGGGGGGTGGCTACACCTTC. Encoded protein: CASRLGQGGGYTF.

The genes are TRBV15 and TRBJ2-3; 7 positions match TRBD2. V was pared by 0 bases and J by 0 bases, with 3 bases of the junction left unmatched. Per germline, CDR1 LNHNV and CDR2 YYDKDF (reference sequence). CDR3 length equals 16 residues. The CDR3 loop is CATSRDPGGSTDTQYF. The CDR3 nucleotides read TGTGCCACCAGCAGAGATCCGGGGGGTAGCACAGATACGCAGTATTTT. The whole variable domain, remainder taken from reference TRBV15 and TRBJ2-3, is DAMVIQNPRYQVTQFGKPVTLSCSQTLNHNVMYWYQQKSSQAPKLLFHYYDKDFNNEADTPDNFQSRRPNTSFCFLDIRSPGLGDTAMYLCATSRDPGGSTDTQYFGPGTRLTVL.

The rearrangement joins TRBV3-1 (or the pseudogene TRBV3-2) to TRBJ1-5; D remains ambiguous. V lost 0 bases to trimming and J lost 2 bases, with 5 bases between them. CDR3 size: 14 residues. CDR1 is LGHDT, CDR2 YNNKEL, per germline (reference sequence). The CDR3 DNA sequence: TGTGCCAGCAGCCAAGAGGCAGGCAATCAGCCCCAGCATTTT. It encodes CASSQEAGNQPQHF.

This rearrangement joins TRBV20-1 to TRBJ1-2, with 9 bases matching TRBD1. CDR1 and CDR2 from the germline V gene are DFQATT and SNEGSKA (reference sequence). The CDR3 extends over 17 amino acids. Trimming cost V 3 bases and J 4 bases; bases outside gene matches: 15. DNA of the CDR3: TGCAGTGCTAGTATACCCACTTCCGGGACAGGGCGCTATGGCTACACCTTC. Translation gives CSASIPTSGTGRYGYTF.

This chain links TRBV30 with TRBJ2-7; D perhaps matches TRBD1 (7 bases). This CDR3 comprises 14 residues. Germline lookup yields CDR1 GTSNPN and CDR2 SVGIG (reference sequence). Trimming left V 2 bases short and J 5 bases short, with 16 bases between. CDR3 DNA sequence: TGTGCCTGGAGTCCAGGGGGGACGGGCGACGAGCAGTACTTC. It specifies CAWSPGGTGDEQYF.